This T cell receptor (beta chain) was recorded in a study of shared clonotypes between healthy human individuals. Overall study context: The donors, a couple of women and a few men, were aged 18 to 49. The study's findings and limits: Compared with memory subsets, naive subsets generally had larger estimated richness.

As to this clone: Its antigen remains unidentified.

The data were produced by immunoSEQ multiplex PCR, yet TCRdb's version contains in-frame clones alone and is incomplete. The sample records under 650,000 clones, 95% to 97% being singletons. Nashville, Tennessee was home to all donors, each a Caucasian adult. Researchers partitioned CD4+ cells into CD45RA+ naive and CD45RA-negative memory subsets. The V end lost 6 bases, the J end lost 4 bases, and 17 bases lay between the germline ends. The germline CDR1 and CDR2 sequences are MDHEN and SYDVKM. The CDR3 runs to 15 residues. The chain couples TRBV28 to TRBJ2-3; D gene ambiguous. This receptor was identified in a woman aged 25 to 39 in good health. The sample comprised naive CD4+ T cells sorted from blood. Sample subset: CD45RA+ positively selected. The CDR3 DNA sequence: TGTGCCAGCAGCAACCTGGGATCTACCCCAGATACGCAGTATTTT. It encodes CASSNLGSTPDTQYF.